The sequence of this TCR beta chain was determined in a study of vaccination effects on CD4 cells after COVID-19 (dated by TCRdb to between 2021 and 2024). Turning to the overall study: Two doses of either the BNT162b2 or the mRNA-1273 mRNA SARS-CoV-2 vaccine were administered to participants. Cultures from other donors in the study were sequenced with the Oncomine TCR Beta short-read assay on an Illumina iSeq 100. In both COVID-19 convalescent patients and infection-naive vaccine recipients, the study compared SARS-CoV-2 spike-specific CD4+ TCR repertoires from before mRNA vaccination with those from after it. Altogether, around 9 COVID-19 convalescent patients and 4 SARS-CoV-2-naive healthy vaccine recipients made up the full study.

To prepare the library, the immunoSEQ multiplex PCR assay was applied. DNA from the cultured and isolated CD4+ T cells underwent TCR beta CDR3 sequencing. In the original analysis: Non-productive TCR sequences were removed and reads were trimmed to the CDR3 region, keeping CDR3s of at least 7 amino acids. Antigen-specific clonotypes were identified with the MANAFEST web app by comparing expansion in peptide wells against reference cultures. Positive clones required FDR<0.05 expansion versus reference and all other wells, odds ratio above 5, and frequency above 0.1% in two replicate wells. Cross-reactive clonotypes were defined as significantly expanded in SARS-CoV-2 spike wells and in at least one common cold coronavirus spike condition. CDR3 similarity was assessed by Levenshtein distance using the stringdist R package, and unrooted trees were constructed with ape in R 3.6.1. TCRdb obtained this table from immuneACCESS and retained in-frame rearrangements with V and J assigned. These tables miss some clones; where compared with another copy, unresolved V genes account for less than half of the shortfall, and the remainder is unexplained. That table gives V, J and clone size, and the DNA gave D and trimming. Here the sample has under 45,000 clones; approximately 80% occur a single time. The ten most abundant clones make up about 3.1% of the sample.

Overall results and qualifications from the work: In healthy vaccine recipients, vaccine-induced clones were almost all SARS-CoV-2 mono-reactive, with only 1 of 255 cross-reactive with common cold coronaviruses. At late post-vaccination timepoints, both infection-induced and vaccine-induced clones showed marked clonal contraction, consistent with waning T cell responses. The study was limited by a small number of convalescent patients and lacked early post-infection timepoints.

Concerning this clone itself: Its antigen is currently not known. No base quality values were provided; no much bigger clone lies one nucleotide off.

Including cysteine and phenylalanine, the CDR3 has 14 amino acids. The retained sequence is limited to the CDR3, 42 bases, with the frame set at the first base. In the germline V gene (reference sequence), CDR1 corresponds to MNHEY and CDR2 to SMNVEV. V ends up 2 bases short and J 9 bases short, with an unmatched junction base count of 7. In the ViraFEST assay, PBMC were stimulated with viral peptide pools, and antigen-specific CD4+ T cell clonotypes were then identified by expansion using TCR sequencing. After more than 9 days of culture, CD4+ T cells were isolated with the EasySep CD4+ T cell isolation kit. None of the healthy vaccine recipients had a prior SARS-CoV-2 infection, which was confirmed by nucleocapsid antibody tests that came back negative both before and after vaccination. Over 1.5 million PBMC per well were cultured with approximately 10 ug/ml peptides in IMDM containing approximately 4.5% human AB serum, about 9.7 IU/ml IL-2 and gentamicin. On days 3 and 7, half of the culture medium was replaced with fresh IL-2-containing medium. Unless otherwise noted, each peptide stimulation condition was cultured in triplicate wells. Using Ficoll-Paque Plus gradient centrifugation, PBMC were separated from whole blood and then either used fresh or cryopreserved at -140C. Overlapping peptide pools spanned the spike proteins of SARS-CoV-2 and the common cold coronaviruses HCoV-NL63, HCoV-OC43 and HCoV-229E. The QIAamp micro DNA kit was used to extract genomic DNA from the cultured CD4+ T cells.

This receptor was identified in a human donor who received a COVID-19 vaccine. This sequence uses TRBV27 and TRBJ2-1; 7 bases in the middle match TRBD1. The specimen was CD4+ T cells from PBMCs cultured with HCoV-NL63 spike peptides, collected before COVID-19 vaccination. The label giving this sample's cell subset or site can be read as: HCoV-NL63 spike overlapping peptide pool stimulation. For the CDR3, the sequence is CASSLQGVSGEQFF. The DNA sequence is given as TGTGCCAGCAGTTTACAGGGGGTTAGTGGTGAGCAGTTCTTC.